This T cell receptor beta chain was captured by sequencing in a study of OX40 agonist ivuxolimab in advanced cancers. Study context: The patients received ivuxolimab by intravenous route every 2 weeks at 0.01 to 10 mg/kg. Study-level results: Also showing low normalized T-cell clonal expansion were some of the nonresponders.

In regard to this clone: What it recognizes is unknown.

The CDR3 contains 15 residues. Germline trimming cut 6 bases from V and 6 bases from J; bases unmatched to any gene: 8. Germline CDR1 reads MNHEY; CDR2 reads SMNVEV (reference sequence). Sequenced by immunoSEQ multiplex PCR; TCRdb stores in-frame clones only, minus some. The sample holds some 46,000 clones, nearly 80% seen once. This specimen consisted of CD4+ or CD8+ T cells sorted from blood, obtained in a trial of the OX40 agonist ivuxolimab. This receptor was taken from an adult with an advanced solid tumor such as melanoma, head and neck, liver or kidney cancer. This chain joins TRBV27 and TRBJ2-2; TRBD1 matches at 9 bases. CDR3 sequence reads: CASRRDRAVAGELFF. CDR3 nucleotide sequence: TGTGCCAGCAGGCGGGACAGGGCGGTCGCCGGGGAGCTGTTTTTT.